The T cell receptor (beta chain) described here comes from a study of radiation and T cells in renal cell carcinoma. General study points: No pretreatment tumor biopsies were available for baseline clonotypes.

As to this clone: The antigen is unknown.

Trimming took 7 bases from V and 3 from J, leaving 18 bases between them. This CDR3 comprises 15 residues. In germline, CDR1 is MDHEN, CDR2 SYDVKM. Sequencing was performed with immunoSEQ multiplex PCR; in TCRdb, only in-frame clones are kept and a portion is missing. This table has around 74,000 clones, less than 90% appearing once. Time point given: blood 4 weeks post-SBRT, at nephrectomy. Treatment here: 15 Gy SBRT to primary tumor, nephrectomy 4 weeks later. Nephrectomy followed 15 Gy stereotactic body radiation by 4 weeks. After SBRT, blood was collected at 2 and 4 weeks, plus baseline. The patient's renal cell carcinoma had clear cell pathology.

The specimen was blood, collected from a patient whose treatment included radiotherapy and nephrectomy. This TCR derives from an older woman with renal cell carcinoma. The rearrangement links TRBV28 to TRBJ1-2; unclear D gene. Here the CDR3 DNA reads TGTGCCAGCACCACCTATCCGGGAACCTACTATGGCTACACCTTC. This sequence encodes CASTTYPGTYYGYTF.